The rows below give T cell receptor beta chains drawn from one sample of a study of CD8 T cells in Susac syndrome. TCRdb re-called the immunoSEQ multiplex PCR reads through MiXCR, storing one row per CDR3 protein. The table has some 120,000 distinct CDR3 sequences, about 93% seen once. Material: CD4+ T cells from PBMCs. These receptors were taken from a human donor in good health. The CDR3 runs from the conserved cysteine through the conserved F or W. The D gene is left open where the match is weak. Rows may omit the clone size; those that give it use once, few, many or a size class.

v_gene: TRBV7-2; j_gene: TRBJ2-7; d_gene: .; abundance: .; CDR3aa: CASSPSQNRYEQYF; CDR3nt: TGTGCCAGCAGCCCCTCTCAGAACCGCTACGAGCAGTACTTC
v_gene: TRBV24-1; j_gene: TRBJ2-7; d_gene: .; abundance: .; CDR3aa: CATTETEIYEQYF; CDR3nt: TGTGCCACCACCGAGACAGAGATCTACGAGCAGTACTTC
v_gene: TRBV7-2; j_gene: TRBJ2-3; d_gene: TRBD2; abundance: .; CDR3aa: CASSPQLAGMADTQYF; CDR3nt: TGTGCCAGCAGCCCTCAACTAGCGGGTATGGCAGATACGCAGTATTTT
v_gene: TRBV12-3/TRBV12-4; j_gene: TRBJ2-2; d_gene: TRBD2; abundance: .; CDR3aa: CASSLGSGRTTGELFF; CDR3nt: TGTGCCAGCAGTTTAGGTAGCGGGAGAACCACCGGGGAGCTGTTTTTT
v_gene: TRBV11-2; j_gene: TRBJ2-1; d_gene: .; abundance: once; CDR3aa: CASSLGIRRGLYNEQFF; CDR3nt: TGTGCCAGCAGCCTAGGGATTAGGCGGGGGCTCTACAATGAGCAGTTCTTC
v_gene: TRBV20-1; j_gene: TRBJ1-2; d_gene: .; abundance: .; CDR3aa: CSASGGGRGYGYTF; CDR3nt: TGCAGTGCTAGTGGGGGGGGGCGCGGCTATGGCTACACCTTC
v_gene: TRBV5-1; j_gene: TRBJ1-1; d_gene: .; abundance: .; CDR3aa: CASSPGGRENTEAFF; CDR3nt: TGCGCCAGCAGCCCGGGCGGGAGGGAGAACACTGAAGCTTTCTTT
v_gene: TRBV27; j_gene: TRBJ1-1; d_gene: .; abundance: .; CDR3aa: CASSLTYRSYTEAFF; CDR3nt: TGTGCCAGCAGTTTGACATACAGGAGCTACACTGAAGCTTTCTTT
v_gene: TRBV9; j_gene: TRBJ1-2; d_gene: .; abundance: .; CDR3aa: CASSVTSGTPNYGYTF; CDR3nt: TGTGCCAGCAGCGTAACTAGTGGGACACCTAACTATGGCTACACCTTC
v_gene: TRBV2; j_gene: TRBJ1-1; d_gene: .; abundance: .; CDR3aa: CASTLQAGTEAFF; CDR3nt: TGTGCCAGCACCCTGCAGGCGGGCACTGAAGCTTTCTTT
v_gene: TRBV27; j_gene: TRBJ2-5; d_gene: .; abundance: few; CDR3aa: CASSLRGETQYF; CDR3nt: TGTGCCAGCAGTTTACGCGGAGAGACCCAGTACTTC
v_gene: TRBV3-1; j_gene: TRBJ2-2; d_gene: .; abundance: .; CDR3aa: CASSLGGFTGELFF; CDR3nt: TGTGCCAGCAGCCTGGGCGGGTTCACCGGGGAGCTGTTTTTT
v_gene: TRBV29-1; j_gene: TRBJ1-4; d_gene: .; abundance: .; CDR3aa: CSALSRGNEKLFF; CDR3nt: TGCAGCGCCCTCTCGCGGGGGAATGAAAAACTGTTTTTT
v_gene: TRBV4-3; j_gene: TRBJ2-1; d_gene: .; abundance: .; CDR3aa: CASSQDPAPGRGEQFF; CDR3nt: TGCGCCAGCAGCCAAGATCCCGCCCCTGGGCGCGGGGAGCAGTTCTTC
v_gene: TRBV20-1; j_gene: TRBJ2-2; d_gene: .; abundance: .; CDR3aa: CSARSRLTGETGELFF; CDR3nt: TGCAGTGCTAGGTCCCGACTAACGGGAGAGACCGGGGAGCTGTTTTTT
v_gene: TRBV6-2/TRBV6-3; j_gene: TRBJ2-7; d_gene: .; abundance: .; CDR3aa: CASRREGSYYEQYF; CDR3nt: TGTGCCAGCAGAAGGGAAGGGAGTTACTACGAGCAGTACTTC
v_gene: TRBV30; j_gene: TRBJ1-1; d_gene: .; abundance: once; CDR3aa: CAWSENLNTEAFF; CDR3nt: TGTGCCTGGAGTGAAAACCTGAACACTGAAGCTTTCTTT
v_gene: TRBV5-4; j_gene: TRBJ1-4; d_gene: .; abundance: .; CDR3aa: CASSPAKGNEKLFF; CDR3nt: TGTGCCAGCAGCCCGGCAAAGGGAAATGAAAAACTGTTTTTT
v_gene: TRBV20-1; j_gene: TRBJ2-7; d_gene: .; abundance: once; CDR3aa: CSARDGLAQAGQYF; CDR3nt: TGCAGTGCTAGAGATGGCCTAGCCCAAGCAGGGCAGTACTTC
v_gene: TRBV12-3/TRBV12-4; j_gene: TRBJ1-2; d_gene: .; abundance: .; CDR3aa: CASMEQPYGYTF; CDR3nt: TGTGCCAGCATGGAACAGCCCTATGGCTACACCTTC
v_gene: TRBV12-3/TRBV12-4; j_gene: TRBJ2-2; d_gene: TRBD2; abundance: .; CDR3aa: CASNVLAGVTTGELFF; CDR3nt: TGTGCCAGCAACGTTCTAGCGGGAGTCACTACCGGGGAGCTGTTTTTT
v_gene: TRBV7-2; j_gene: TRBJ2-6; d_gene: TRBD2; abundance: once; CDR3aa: CASSLVWLAGAGANVLTF; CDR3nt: TGTGCCAGCAGCTTAGTTTGGCTAGCGGGAGCTGGGGCCAACGTCCTGACTTTC
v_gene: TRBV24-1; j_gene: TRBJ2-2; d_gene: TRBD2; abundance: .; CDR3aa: CATGTSGNGNTGELFF; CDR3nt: TGTGCCACGGGGACTAGCGGGAATGGGAACACCGGGGAGCTGTTTTTT
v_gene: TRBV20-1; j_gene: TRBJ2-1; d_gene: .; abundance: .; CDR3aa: CSASLSPASSYNEQFF; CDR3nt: TGCAGTGCTAGTTTATCACCGGCTAGCTCCTACAATGAGCAGTTCTTC
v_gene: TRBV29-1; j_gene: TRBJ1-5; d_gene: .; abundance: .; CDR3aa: CSGSQGPDRPQHF; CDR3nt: TGCAGCGGCTCTCAGGGTCCCGACCGGCCCCAGCATTTT
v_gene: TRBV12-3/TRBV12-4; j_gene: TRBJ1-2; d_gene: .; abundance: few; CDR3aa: CASSPNYGYTF; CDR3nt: TGTGCCAGCTCGCCGAACTATGGCTACACCTTC
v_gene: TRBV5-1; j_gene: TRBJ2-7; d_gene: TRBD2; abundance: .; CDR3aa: CASSSTTSVAYEQYF; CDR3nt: TGCGCCAGCAGCTCCACGACTAGCGTTGCCTACGAGCAGTACTTC
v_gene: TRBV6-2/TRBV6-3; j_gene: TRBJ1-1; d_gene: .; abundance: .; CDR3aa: CASSPRGSWTEAFF; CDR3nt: TGTGCCAGCAGTCCGAGGGGGTCTTGGACTGAAGCTTTCTTT
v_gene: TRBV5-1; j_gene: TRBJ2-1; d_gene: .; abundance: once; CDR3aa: CASSADSGSYNEQFF; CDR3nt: TGCGCCAGCAGCGCCGACAGCGGGTCCTACAATGAGCAGTTCTTC
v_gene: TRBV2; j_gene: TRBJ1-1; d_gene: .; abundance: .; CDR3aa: CASSEEGAVNTEAFF; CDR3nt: TGTGCCAGCAGTGAGGAGGGAGCGGTAAACACTGAAGCTTTCTTT
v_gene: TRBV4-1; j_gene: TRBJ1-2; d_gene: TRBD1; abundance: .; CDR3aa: CASSLRDRDYYGYTF; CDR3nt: TGCGCCAGCAGCCTTCGGGACAGGGATTACTATGGCTACACCTTC
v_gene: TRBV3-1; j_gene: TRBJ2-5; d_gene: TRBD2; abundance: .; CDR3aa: CASSQDRLAGEETQYF; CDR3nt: TGTGCCAGCAGCCAAGATAGACTAGCGGGGGAAGAGACCCAGTACTTC
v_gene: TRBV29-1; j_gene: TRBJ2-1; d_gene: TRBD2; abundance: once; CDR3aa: CSAMLAGVDNEQFF; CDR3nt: TGCAGCGCAATGTTAGCGGGAGTTGACAATGAGCAGTTCTTC
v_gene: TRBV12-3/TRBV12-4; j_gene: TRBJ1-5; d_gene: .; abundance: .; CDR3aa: CASSSGRWNQPQHF; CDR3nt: TGTGCCAGCAGTTCGGGACGGTGGAATCAGCCCCAGCATTTT
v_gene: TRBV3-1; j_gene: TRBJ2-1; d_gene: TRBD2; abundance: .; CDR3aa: CASSFRTSGSYNEQFF; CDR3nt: TGTGCCAGCAGCTTCCGGACTAGCGGCTCCTACAATGAGCAGTTCTTC
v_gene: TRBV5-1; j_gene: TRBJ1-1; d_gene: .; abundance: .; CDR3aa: CASSSGGFEAFF; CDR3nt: TGCGCCAGCAGCTCGGGTGGCTTTGAAGCTTTCTTT
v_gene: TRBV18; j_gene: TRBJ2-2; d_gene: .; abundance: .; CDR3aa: CASSSDLGELFF; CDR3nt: TGTGCCAGCTCAAGTGACCTCGGGGAGCTGTTTTTT
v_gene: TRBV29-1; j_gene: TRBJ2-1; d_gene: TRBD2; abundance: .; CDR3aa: CSVEILAGGPRNEQFF; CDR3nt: TGCAGCGTTGAAATTCTAGCGGGAGGGCCGAGGAATGAGCAGTTCTTC
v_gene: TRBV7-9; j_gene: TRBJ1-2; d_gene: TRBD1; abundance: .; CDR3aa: CASSHRGGYGYTF; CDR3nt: TGTGCCAGCAGCCACAGGGGCGGCTATGGCTACACCTTC
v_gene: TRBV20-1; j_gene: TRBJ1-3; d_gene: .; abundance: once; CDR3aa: CSAGQASGNTIYF; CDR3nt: TGCAGTGCTGGTCAGGCCTCTGGAAACACCATATATTTT
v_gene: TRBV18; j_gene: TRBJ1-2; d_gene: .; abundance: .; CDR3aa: CASSPEEDYGYTF; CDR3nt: TGTGCCAGCTCACCAGAAGAGGACTATGGCTACACCTTC
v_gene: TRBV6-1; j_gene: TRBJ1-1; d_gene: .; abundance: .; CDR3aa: CASSVTINLVKTQQAFF; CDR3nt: TGTGCCAGCAGCGTAACTATAAACCTTGTCAAGACACAGCAAGCTTTCTTT
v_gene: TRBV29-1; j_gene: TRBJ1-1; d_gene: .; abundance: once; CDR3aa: CSVTTDTTNTEVFF; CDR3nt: TGCAGCGTCACTACGGACACCACGAACACTGAAGTTTTCTTT
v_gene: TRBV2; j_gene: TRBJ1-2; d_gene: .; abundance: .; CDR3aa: CASRENLSNYGYTF; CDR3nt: TGTGCCAGCAGGGAGAACCTTTCTAACTATGGCTACACCTTC
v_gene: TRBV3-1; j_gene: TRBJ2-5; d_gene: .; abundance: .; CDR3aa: CASSQGLQETQYF; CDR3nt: TGTGCCAGCAGCCAGGGCCTCCAAGAGACCCAGTACTTC
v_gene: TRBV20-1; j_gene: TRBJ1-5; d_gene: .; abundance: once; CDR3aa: CSATDRTLGGNQPQHF; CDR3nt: TGCAGTGCTACCGACCGGACCCTCGGCGGCAATCAGCCCCAGCATTTT
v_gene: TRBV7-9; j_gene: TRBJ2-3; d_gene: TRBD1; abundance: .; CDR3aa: CASSAGQGYSDTQYF; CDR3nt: TGTGCCAGCAGCGCCGGACAGGGTTATTCGGATACGCAGTATTTT
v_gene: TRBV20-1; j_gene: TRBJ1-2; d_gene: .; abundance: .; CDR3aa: CSASHNRAGGYTF; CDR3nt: TGCAGTGCTAGCCACAACAGGGCGGGAGGCTACACCTTC
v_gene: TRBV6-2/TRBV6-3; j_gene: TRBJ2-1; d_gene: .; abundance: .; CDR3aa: CAILRRRGAYNEQFF; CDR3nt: TGTGCCATCCTACGAAGGAGGGGTGCCTACAATGAGCAGTTCTTC
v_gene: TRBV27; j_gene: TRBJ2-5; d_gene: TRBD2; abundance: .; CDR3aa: CASSRSSGRAAETQYF; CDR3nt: TGTGCCAGCAGTCGATCTAGCGGGAGGGCCGCCGAGACCCAGTACTTC
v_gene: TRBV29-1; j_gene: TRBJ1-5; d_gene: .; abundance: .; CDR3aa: CSVEGQNSNQPQHF; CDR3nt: TGCAGCGTTGAGGGTCAAAATAGCAATCAGCCCCAGCATTTT
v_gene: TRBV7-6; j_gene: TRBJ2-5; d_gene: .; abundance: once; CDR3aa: CASSPLWRAGETQYF; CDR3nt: TGTGCCAGCAGCCCCCTATGGAGGGCTGGGGAGACCCAGTACTTC
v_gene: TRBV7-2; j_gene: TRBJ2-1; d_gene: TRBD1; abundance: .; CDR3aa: CASSSGQAIYNEQFF; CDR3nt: TGTGCCAGCAGCTCGGGACAGGCTATCTACAATGAGCAGTTCTTC
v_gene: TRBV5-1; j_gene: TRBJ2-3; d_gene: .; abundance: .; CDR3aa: CASSLEGRDTQYF; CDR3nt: TGCGCCAGCAGCTTGGAAGGGCGAGATACGCAGTATTTT
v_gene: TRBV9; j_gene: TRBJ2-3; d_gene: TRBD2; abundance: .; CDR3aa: CASSVLSGTSGSTDTQYF; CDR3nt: TGTGCCAGCAGCGTCCTTTCCGGGACTAGCGGAAGCACAGATACGCAGTATTTT
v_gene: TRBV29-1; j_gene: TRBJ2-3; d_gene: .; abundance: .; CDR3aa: CSVALGAGVTDTQYF; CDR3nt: TGCAGCGTTGCGCTGGGGGCGGGGGTAACAGATACGCAGTATTTT